These 19 T cell receptor beta chains came from one sample sequenced in a study of monozygotic twins with inflammatory bowel disease. Reprocessing the 5' RACE reads, TCRdb reports a single entry for every CDR3 protein and omits DNA. The specimen's table records hundreds of thousands of distinct CDR3 sequences. Source material: blood. The receptors come from a human donor with ulcerative colitis or Crohn's disease, or a healthy co-twin of an affected twin (not recorded which).

V is TRBV5-1 and J is TRBJ2-7; the D call of TRBD2 rests on TCRdb alone, since no DNA is present to check it. The CDR3 spans 16 residues. Germline CDR1 and CDR2: SGHRS and YFSETQ. The CDR3 region is CASSALAGTRPYEQYF.

The J gene is TRBJ2-1, the V gene TRBV10-3; there is no DNA to check the TCRdb D call of TRBD2. CDR3 size: 14 residues. The germline gives CDR1 ENHRY, CDR2 SYGVKD. The CDR3 protein is CAITGTSTYNEQFF.

The gene calls are TRBV19 and TRBJ2-1; there is no DNA to check the TCRdb D call of TRBD1. CDR1 LNHDA and CDR2 SQIVND come from the germline V gene (reference sequence). The CDR3 totals 16 residues. This chain's CDR3 is CASSKGQGGLYDEQFF.

The genes are TRBV6-1 and TRBJ2-3. This CDR3 contains 16 residues. The germline V gene encodes CDR1 MNHNS and CDR2 SASEGT. This CDR3 reads CASSKQVQGGTDTQYF.

The gene calls are TRBV2 and TRBJ2-1; there is no DNA to check the TCRdb D call of TRBD2. The CDR3 has 13 residues. Germline-derived CDR1 and CDR2 are SNHLY and FYNNEI. CDR3 amino acids: CASKRGEYDEQFF.

This chain uses TRBV24-1 with TRBJ2-3; TCRdb indicates TRBD1, and absent DNA this call remains unverified. This CDR3 comprises 13 residues. From germline, CDR1 is KGHDR and CDR2 SFDVKD. CDR3 loop: CATDRGGTDTQYF.

The chain is built from TRBV18 and TRBJ2-1; no DNA is available, so the TRBD1 call from TCRdb remains unchecked. This CDR3 has 16 amino acids. Germline assignment: CDR1 KGHSH and CDR2 LQKENI. This chain's CDR3 is CASSPITGTGYNEQFF.

The chain combines TRBV20-1 with TRBJ2-5. Germline values: CDR1 DFQATT, CDR2 SNEGSKA (reference sequence). The CDR3 totals 13 residues. CDR3 sequence reads: CSVDGQFRETQYF.

The chain uses TRBV2 and TRBJ2-1. Germline V gene lookup returns CDR1 SNHLY and CDR2 FYNNEI. The CDR3 extends over 12 amino acids. The chain's CDR3 is CASSFSMNEQFF.

The chain employs TRBV30 and TRBJ2-7; TCRdb calls TRBD1, which cannot be checked without DNA. The germline V gene has CDR1 GTSNPN and CDR2 SVGIG (reference sequence). The CDR3 is made up of 15 amino acids. The CDR3: CAWSTGTVGTYEQYF.

The chain combines TRBV14 with TRBJ2-3; TCRdb gives TRBD1 as the D gene, but with no DNA this cannot be confirmed. Per the germline V gene, CDR1 is SGHDN and CDR2 is FVKESK. CDR3 size: 17 residues. CDR3 in amino acids: CASSQEGVSAYTDTQYF. The full variable domain, its missing parts supplied by reference TRBV14 and TRBJ2-3, is EAGVTQFPSHSVIEKGQTVTLRCDPISGHDNLYWYRRVMGKEIKFLLHFVKESKQDESGMPNNRFLAERTGGTYSTLKVQPAELEDSGVYFCASSQEGVSAYTDTQYFGPGTRLTVL.

The rearrangement uses TRBV9 and TRBJ1-5; the TCRdb call, TRBD1, lacks DNA for checking. Germline V gene lookup returns CDR1 SGDLS and CDR2 YYNGEE. CDR3 length: 15 residues. CDR3 sequence reads: CASSVGEGGSQPQHF.

The rearrangement uses TRBV4-1 and TRBJ1-4. Germline V CDR1 and CDR2: MGHRA, YSYEKL. CDR3 size: 12 residues. The CDR3 sequence is CASSQVYEKLFF.

The chain recombines TRBV28 with TRBJ2-7; TCRdb selects TRBD1, and the lack of DNA leaves this call unchecked. From germline, CDR1 is MDHEN and CDR2 SYDVKM. The CDR3 has 16 amino acids. This CDR3 is CASNLGQNLQTYEQYF.

The J gene is TRBJ2-5, the V gene TRBV5-6; without DNA, the TCRdb call of TRBD1 cannot be checked. This CDR3 contains 13 residues. Germline values: CDR1 SGHDT, CDR2 YYEEEE. The chain's CDR3 is CASSIRGQETQYF. The whole variable domain, filled in from reference TRBV5-6 and TRBJ2-5, reads DAGVTQSPTHLIKTRGQQVTLRCSPKSGHDTVSWYQQALGQGPQFIFQYYEEEERQRGNFPDRFSGHQFPNYSSELNVNALLLGDSALYLCASSIRGQETQYFGPGTRLLVL.

The chain couples TRBV2 to TRBJ1-4; the TRBD1 assignment by TCRdb is unverifiable without DNA. The CDR3 is made up of 13 amino acids. Germline CDR1 is SNHLY and CDR2 is FYNNEI. The CDR3 here is CASWGLGNEKLFF.

The rearrangement uses TRBV28 and TRBJ2-6; the TRBD1 assignment by TCRdb is unverifiable without DNA. Germline lookup yields CDR1 MDHEN and CDR2 SYDVKM. There are 14 residues in the CDR3. The CDR3 loop reads CASAREVGANVLTF.

The CDR3 is CASSFAVPNYGYTF. This chain joins TRBV7-2 and TRBJ1-2. The V gene's germline CDR1 is SGHTA and CDR2 FQGNSA. The CDR3 spans 14 residues.

The V and J genes are TRBV29-1 and TRBJ1-5. Germline CDR1 and CDR2: SQVTM and ANQGSEA. This CDR3 comprises 14 residues. CDR3 region: CSVMIEGSNQPQHF.